What follows are 11 T cell receptor beta chains derived from one specimen sequenced in a study of T cell responses to AZD1222 COVID-19 vaccine. TCRdb's table, derived via immunoSEQ multiplex PCR, lists solely in-frame clones and lacks some. The table lists approximately 190,000 clones, over 85% of them singletons. The sample consisted of peripheral blood, taken 28 days after the second dose of the MenACWY control vaccine. The receptors here all came from an adult who received the MenACWY meningococcal vaccine as a control.

The genes are TRBV30 and TRBJ1-5, with 7 bases fitting TRBD1. The CDR3 length is 12 residues. The germline V gene encodes CDR1 GTSNPN and CDR2 SVGIG (reference sequence). Trimming cost V 7 bases and J 3 bases; bases outside gene matches: 3. The CDR3 reads CAFGQVNQPQHF. Written as DNA, the CDR3 is TGTGCCTTTGGACAGGTCAATCAGCCCCAGCATTTT.

The rearrangement joins TRBV5-1 to TRBJ1-3; weak D call: TRBD1 (6 bases). The CDR3 extends over 14 amino acids. The V end lost 7 bases, the J end lost 0 bases, and 11 bases lay between the germline ends. Germline V CDR1 and CDR2: SGHRS, YFSETQ. CDR3 bases: TGCGCCAGCTGGGACACGGGCTCTGGAAACACCATATATTTT. This translates into CASWDTGSGNTIYF.

CDR3 DNA sequence: TGTGCCAGCAGCTTATACACGACAGGCGAGAGCTCCTACGAGCAGTACTTC. Its translation is CASSLYTTGESSYEQYF. The V gene is TRBV7-9, the J gene TRBJ2-7; D is perhaps TRBD1 (6 bases). The CDR3 totals 17 residues. The germline V and J ends were trimmed by 2 bases and 0 bases, with 17 bases remaining between them. Germline V lookup: CDR1 SEHNR, CDR2 FQNEAQ (reference sequence).

Only one count was recorded for this clone. The chain's CDR3 is CASSLASGRGETQYF. DNA for the CDR3: TGTGCCAGCAGCCTTGCTAGCGGGAGAGGAGAGACCCAGTACTTC. The chain uses TRBV3-1 (or the pseudogene TRBV3-2) and TRBJ2-5; 10 bases agree with TRBD2. Germline lookup yields CDR1 LGHDT and CDR2 YNNKEL (reference sequence). V lost 4 bases to trimming and J lost 4 bases; unmatched junction nucleotides: 6. The CDR3 is 15 residues long.

This clone was seen only once. The genes are TRBV5-6 and TRBJ1-2; 7 bases map to TRBD1. V was pared by 2 bases and J by 8 bases, with 3 bases of the junction left unmatched. Germline V gene sequence: CDR1 SGHDT, CDR2 YYEEEE. This CDR3 has 12 amino acids. The CDR3 DNA follows: TGTGCCAGCAGCTTTACAGGGGAAGGCTACACCTTC. Translation gives CASSFTGEGYTF.

This rearrangement joins TRBV18 to TRBJ1-6, with D tentatively TRBD1 (5 bases). Germline lookup yields CDR1 KGHSH and CDR2 LQKENI. The CDR3 totals 15 residues. V dropped 5 bases and J dropped 6 bases, with 14 bases sitting between them. CDR3 coding DNA: TGTGCCAGCTCAATAACACCGGGACGTAATTCACCCCTCCACTTT. Translating it yields CASSITPGRNSPLHF.

The chain recombines TRBV4-2 with TRBJ2-2; D ambiguous. Germline V lookup: CDR1 LGHNA, CDR2 YNFKEQ. The CDR3 covers 17 residues. Trimming pared 0 bases from V and 0 bases from J, leaving 11 bases between. The CDR3 coding sequence is TGTGCCAGCAGCCAAGACGACACTGGAGCGAACACCGGGGAGCTGTTTTTT. Its translation: CASSQDDTGANTGELFF.

The J gene is TRBJ1-5, the V gene TRBV6-6; TRBD1 aligns across 8 bases. With 5 bases clipped from V and 5 bases from J, the junction kept 26 bases outside the gene matches. Germline values: CDR1 MNHNY, CDR2 SVGAGI (reference sequence). The CDR3 is made up of 21 amino acids. The CDR3 bases are TGTGCCAGCAGTCGAAACAATAAATCCGAGCAGTCGGGACAGGTGCATCAGCCCCAGCATTTT. Its protein is CASSRNNKSEQSGQVHQPQHF.

The CDR3 sequence is CASSFRHGAGATYEQYF. The DNA for the CDR3 is TGTGCCAGCAGCTTTCGGCATGGGGCGGGTGCGACCTACGAGCAGTACTTC. The V and J genes are TRBV7-9 and TRBJ2-7; D tentatively reads TRBD1 or TRBD2 (5 bases each). This CDR3 spans 17 amino acids. The germline CDR1 and CDR2 sequences are SEHNR and FQNEAQ (reference sequence). V was trimmed by 3 bases and J by 2 bases, leaving 20 bases between them.

This clone was seen only once. The J gene is TRBJ2-2, the V gene TRBV19, with 7 bases lining up with TRBD1. This CDR3 is built from 15 residues. Germline CDR1 and CDR2: LNHDA and SQIVND (reference sequence). The V and J ends lost 5 bases and 1 base, in that order; junction bases with no gene match: 4. CDR3 sequence reads: CASSVGQVNTGELFF. DNA of the CDR3: TGTGCCAGTAGTGTCGGACAGGTGAACACCGGGGAGCTGTTTTTT.

In its sample, this clone was seen once. Here the CDR3 reads CASSEGGWDYSYEQYF. Written as DNA, the CDR3 is TGTGCCAGCAGTGAAGGCGGGTGGGACTACTCCTACGAGCAGTACTTC. This sequence joins TRBV27 and TRBJ2-7; 7 positions match TRBD2. The CDR3 is 16 residues long. Germline-derived CDR1 and CDR2 are MNHEY and SMNVEV (reference sequence). Germline trimming cut 5 bases from V and 0 bases from J; bases unmatched to any gene: 10.